The rows below give T cell receptor beta chains drawn from one sample of a study of OX40 agonist ivuxolimab in advanced cancers. Clones were sequenced by immunoSEQ multiplex PCR, and TCRdb holds only the in-frame ones, with some missing. Altogether about 92,000 clones are present, approximately 91% being singletons, with the ten largest covering less than 0.35%. Material: CD4+ or CD8+ T cells sorted from blood, obtained in a trial of the OX40 agonist ivuxolimab. The receptors shown here come from an adult with an advanced solid tumor such as melanoma, head and neck, liver or kidney cancer. The CDR3 runs from the conserved cysteine through the conserved F or W.

>TRBJ2-2|TRBV5-6
CASSSSGTVTGELFF
>TRBJ1-1|TRBV6-5
CASSYQDRGDTEAFF
>TRBJ2-2|TRBV11-3
CASSLTPGAGELFF
>TRBJ2-1|TRBV19
CASSIAQGGDNEQFF
>TRBJ2-5|TRBV28
CASSPTTKGRGETQYF
>TRBJ2-5|TRBV19
CASSPGQMYQETQYF
>TRBJ1-2|TRBV4-2
CASSQDRQGHGYTF
>TRBJ2-1|TRBV11-1
CASSLGGSYNEQFF
>TRBJ2-1|TRBV28
CASRGSGNEQFF
>TRBJ2-7|TRBV28
CASSSRLRGWYEQYF
>TRBJ1-1|TRBV18
CASSPNLQGTEAFF
>TRBJ2-1|TRBV30
CAWSVRRLLTFRGYNEQFF
>TRBJ2-5|TRBV28
CASSLAELRETQYF
>TRBJ1-5|TRBV6-5
CASGDQPQHF
>TRBJ2-7|TRBV25-1
CASSEWTGLHEQYF
>TRBJ2-3|TRBV5-1
CASRDSYTDTQYF
>TRBJ2-5|TRBV11-2
CASSTRGETQYF
>TRBJ2-3|TRBV29-1
CSVGTGTDTQYF
>TRBJ1-5|TRBV19
CASSRGDRGPERPQHF
>TRBJ2-1|TRBV7-3
CASSGRGNNEQFF
>TRBJ2-2|TRBV19
CASSKDRRNTGELFF
>TRBJ2-7|TRBV5-4
CASTHLRIPYEQYF
>TRBJ2-1|TRBV11-2
CASSSQPPSGPYNEQFF
>TRBJ1-4|TRBV21-1
CASSKGTASTNEKLFF
>TRBJ2-7|TRBV2
CASAPSGIGSYEQYF
>TRBJ2-2|TRBV5-4
CASSLSGDTGELFF
>TRBJ2-3|TRBV7-9
CASTRTSGRADTQYF
>TRBJ1-1|TRBV27
CASSPGQRVTEAFF